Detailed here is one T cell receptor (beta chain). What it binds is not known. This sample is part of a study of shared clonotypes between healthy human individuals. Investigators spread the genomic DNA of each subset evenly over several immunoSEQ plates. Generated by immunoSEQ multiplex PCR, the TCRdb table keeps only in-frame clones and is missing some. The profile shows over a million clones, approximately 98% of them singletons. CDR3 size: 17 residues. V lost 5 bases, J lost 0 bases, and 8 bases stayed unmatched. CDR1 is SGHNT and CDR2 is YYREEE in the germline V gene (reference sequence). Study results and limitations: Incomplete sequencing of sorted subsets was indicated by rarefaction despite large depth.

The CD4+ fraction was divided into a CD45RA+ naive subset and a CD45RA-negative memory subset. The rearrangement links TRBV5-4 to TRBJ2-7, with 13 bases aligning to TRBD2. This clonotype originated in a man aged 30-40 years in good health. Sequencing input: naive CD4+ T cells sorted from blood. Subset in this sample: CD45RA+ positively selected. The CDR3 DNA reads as TGTGCCAGCAGTCCCGGGACTAGCGGGATTTCCTCCTACGAGCAGTACTTC. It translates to CASSPGTSGISSYEQYF.